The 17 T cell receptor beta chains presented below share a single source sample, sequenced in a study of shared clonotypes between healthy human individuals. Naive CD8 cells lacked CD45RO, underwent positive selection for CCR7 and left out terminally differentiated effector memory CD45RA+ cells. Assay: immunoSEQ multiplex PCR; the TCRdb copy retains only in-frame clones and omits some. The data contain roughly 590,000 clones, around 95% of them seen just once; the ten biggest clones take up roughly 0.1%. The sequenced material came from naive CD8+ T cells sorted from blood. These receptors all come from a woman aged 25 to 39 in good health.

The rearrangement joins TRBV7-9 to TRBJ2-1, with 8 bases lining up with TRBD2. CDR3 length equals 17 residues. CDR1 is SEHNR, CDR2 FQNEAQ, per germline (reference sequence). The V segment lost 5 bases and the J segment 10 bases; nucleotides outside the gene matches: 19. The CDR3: CASSRGLAGSQWEEQFF. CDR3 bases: TGTGCCAGCAGCAGGGGGTTAGCGGGATCACAATGGGAGGAGCAGTTCTTC. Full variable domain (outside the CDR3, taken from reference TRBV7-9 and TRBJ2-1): DTGVSQNPRHKITKRGQNVTFRCDPISEHNRLYWYRQTLGQGPEFLTYFQNEAQLEKSRLLSDRFSAERPKGSFSTLEIQRTEQGDSAMYLCASSRGLAGSQWEEQFFGPGTRLTVL.

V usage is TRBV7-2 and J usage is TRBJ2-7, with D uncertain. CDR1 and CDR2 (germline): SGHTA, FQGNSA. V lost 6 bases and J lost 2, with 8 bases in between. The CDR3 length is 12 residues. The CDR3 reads CASSIGPYEQYF. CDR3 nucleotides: TGTGCCAGCAGTATCGGTCCCTACGAGCAGTACTTC.

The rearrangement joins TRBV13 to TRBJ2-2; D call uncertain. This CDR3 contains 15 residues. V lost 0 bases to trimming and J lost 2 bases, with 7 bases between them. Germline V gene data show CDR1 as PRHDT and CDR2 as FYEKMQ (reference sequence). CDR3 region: CASSLGQINTGELFF. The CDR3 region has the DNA TGTGCCAGCAGCTTAGGGCAGATTAACACCGGGGAGCTGTTTTTT.

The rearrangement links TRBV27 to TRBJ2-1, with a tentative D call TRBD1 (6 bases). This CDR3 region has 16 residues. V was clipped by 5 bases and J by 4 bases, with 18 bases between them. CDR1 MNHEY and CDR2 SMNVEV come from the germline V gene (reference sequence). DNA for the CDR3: TGTGCCAGCAGTGCCGATAGGGGGAACGGTTACAATGAGCAGTTCTTC. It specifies CASSADRGNGYNEQFF.

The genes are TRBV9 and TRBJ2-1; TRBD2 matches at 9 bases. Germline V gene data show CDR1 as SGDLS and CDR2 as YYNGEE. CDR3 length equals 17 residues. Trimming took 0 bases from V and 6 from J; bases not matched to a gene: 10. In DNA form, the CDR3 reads TGTGCCAGCAGCGTAGATTCGGGCGGGAGGGCCGGCAATGAGCAGTTCTTC. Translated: CASSVDSGGRAGNEQFF.

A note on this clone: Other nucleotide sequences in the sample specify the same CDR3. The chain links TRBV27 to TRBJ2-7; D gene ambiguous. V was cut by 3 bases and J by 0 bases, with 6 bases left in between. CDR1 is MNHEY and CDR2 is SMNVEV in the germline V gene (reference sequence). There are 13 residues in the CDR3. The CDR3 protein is CASSFSSSYEQYF. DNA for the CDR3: TGTGCCAGCAGTTTCTCAAGCTCCTACGAGCAGTACTTC.

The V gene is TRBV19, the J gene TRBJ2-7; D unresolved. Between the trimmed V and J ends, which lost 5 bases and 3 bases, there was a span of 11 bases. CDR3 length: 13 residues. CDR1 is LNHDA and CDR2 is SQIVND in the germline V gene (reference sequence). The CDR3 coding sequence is TGTGCCAGTAGTCTTCGACCCGACTACGAGCAGTACTTC. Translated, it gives CASSLRPDYEQYF. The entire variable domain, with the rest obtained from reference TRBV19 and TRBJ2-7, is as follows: DGGITQSPKYLFRKEGQNVTLSCEQNLNHDAMYWYRQDPGQGLRLIYYSQIVNDFQKGDIAEGYSVSREKKESFPLTVTSAQKNPTAFYLCASSLRPDYEQYFGPGTRLTVT.

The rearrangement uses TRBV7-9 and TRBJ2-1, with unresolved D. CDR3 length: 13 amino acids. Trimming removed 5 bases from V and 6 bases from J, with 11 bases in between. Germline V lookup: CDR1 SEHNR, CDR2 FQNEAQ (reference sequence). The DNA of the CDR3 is TGTGCCAGCAGCCCTGACCGCCGCAATGAGCAGTTCTTC. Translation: CASSPDRRNEQFF.

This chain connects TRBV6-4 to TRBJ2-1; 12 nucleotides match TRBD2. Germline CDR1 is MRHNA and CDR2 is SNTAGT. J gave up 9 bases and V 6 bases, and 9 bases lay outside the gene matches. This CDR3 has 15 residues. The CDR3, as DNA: TGTGCCAGCAGCCTACTAGCGGGAGGTTCGGCTGAGCAGTTCTTC. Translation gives CASSLLAGGSAEQFF.

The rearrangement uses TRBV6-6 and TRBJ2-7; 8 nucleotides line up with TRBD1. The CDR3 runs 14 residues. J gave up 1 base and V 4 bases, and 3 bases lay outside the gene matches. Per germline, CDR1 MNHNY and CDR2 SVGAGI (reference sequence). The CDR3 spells CASSSRTGSYEQYF. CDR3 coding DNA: TGTGCCAGCAGTTCCCGGACAGGGTCCTACGAGCAGTACTTC.

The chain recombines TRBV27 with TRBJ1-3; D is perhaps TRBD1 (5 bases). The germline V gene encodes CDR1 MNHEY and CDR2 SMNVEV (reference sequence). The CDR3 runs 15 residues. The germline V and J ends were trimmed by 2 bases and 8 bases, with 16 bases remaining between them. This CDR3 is CASSLSGQGWHTIYF. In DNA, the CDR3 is TGTGCCAGCAGTTTAAGTGGACAAGGGTGGCACACCATATATTTT.

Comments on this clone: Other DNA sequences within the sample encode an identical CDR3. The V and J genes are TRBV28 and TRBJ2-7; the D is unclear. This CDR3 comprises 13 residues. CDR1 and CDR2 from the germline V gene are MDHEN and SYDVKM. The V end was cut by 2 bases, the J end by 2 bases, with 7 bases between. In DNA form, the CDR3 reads TGTGCCAGCAGTTTAGGCCGGACCTACGAGCAGTACTTC. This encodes CASSLGRTYEQYF.

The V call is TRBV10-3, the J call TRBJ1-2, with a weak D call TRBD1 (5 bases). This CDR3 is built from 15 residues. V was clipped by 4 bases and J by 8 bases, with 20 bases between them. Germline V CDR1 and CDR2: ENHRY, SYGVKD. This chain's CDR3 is CAISGNRGKGEGYTF. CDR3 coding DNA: TGTGCCATCAGTGGCAACCGGGGGAAGGGCGAAGGCTACACCTTC.

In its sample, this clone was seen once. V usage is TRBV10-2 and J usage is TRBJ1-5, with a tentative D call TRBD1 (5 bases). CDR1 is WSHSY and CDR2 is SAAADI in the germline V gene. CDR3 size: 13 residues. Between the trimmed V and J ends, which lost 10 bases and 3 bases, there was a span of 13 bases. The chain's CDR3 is CATGGIDNQPQHF. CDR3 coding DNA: TGCGCCACCGGGGGGATCGACAATCAGCCCCAGCATTTT.

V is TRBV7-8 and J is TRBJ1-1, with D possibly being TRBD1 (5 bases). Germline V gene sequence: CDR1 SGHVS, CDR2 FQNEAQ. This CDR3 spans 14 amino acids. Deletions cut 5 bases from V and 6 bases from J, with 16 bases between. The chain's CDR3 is CASSREWGYPEAFF. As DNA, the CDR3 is TGTGCCAGCAGCCGAGAGTGGGGGTACCCTGAAGCTTTCTTT.

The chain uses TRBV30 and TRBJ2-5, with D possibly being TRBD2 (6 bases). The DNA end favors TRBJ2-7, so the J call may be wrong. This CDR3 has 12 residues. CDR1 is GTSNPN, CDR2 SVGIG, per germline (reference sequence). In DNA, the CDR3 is TGTGCCTGGATGCGGGGTTCCTACGAGCAGTACTTC. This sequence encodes CAWMRGSYEQYF.

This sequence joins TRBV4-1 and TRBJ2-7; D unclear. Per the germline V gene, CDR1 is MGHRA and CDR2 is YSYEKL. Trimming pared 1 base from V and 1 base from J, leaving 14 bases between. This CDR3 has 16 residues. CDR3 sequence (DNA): TGCGCCAGCAGCCAAGGGCAGCTACCAAAATCCTACGAGCAGTACTTC. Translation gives CASSQGQLPKSYEQYF.